The 2 T cell receptor beta chains reported below all come from one sample, sequenced in a study of T cells after yellow fever vaccination. TCRdb reanalysed the 5' RACE reads using MiXCR and keeps one entry per CDR3 protein. The table records some 240,000 distinct CDR3 sequences, around 3.5% of them present only once. Specimen: PBMCs, collected 15 days after the yellow fever booster vaccination. The source of these receptors is a man aged 18 to 29 who received the YFV17D yellow fever vaccine.

The sample holds many counts of this clonotype. The CDR3 sequence: CATSRQGARETQYF. DNA of the CDR3: TGTGCCACCAGCAGACAGGGGGCTCGAGAGACCCAGTACTTC. This chain connects TRBV15 to TRBJ2-5; 8 bases are a match to TRBD1. Unmatched junction bases numbered 3, after V lost 2 bases and J lost 4 bases. The CDR3 totals 14 residues. Germline V gene data show CDR1 as LNHNV and CDR2 as YYDKDF (reference sequence).

In its sample, this clonotype was seen many times. V is TRBV7-2 and J is TRBJ1-2; 8 nucleotides line up with TRBD1. The length of the CDR3 is 14 residues. The V gene's germline CDR1 is SGHTA and CDR2 FQGNSA. The trim removed 8 bases at V and 4 bases at J, leaving 9 bases unmatched. The CDR3 sequence is CASHLGRGLYGYTF. The DNA for the CDR3 is TGTGCCAGCCACTTGGGCAGGGGGCTCTATGGCTACACCTTC.